This TCR beta chain was recorded in a study of T cell responses to AZD1222 COVID-19 vaccine. Background on the study: The analysis combined second doses at about 4 or about 12 weeks.

With regard to this clone: No antigen is known for it.

Clones were sequenced by immunoSEQ multiplex PCR, and TCRdb holds only the in-frame ones, with some missing. The sample holds about 130,000 clones, around 85% seen once. V was pared by 2 bases and J by 8 bases, with 10 bases between. The CDR3 covers 13 residues. The germline gives CDR1 SGHAT, CDR2 FQNNGV. General study points: Seropositive status at baseline applied to only 6 or 7 AZD1222 recipients.

The sequence derives from an adult in good health. The specimen was peripheral blood, collected on day 0 of AZD1222 vaccination. V gene TRBV11-2 combines with J gene TRBJ2-1; D unclear. The CDR3 DNA reads TGTGCCAGCAGCTTACGCCGGAGTGATGAGCAGTTCTTC. Protein sequence: CASSLRRSDEQFF.